In its sample, the clone carrying this TCR beta chain was seen a few times. The sample is drawn from a study of T-cell reconstitution after alpha-beta-depleted transplantation in children. The V gene's germline CDR1 is SQVTM and CDR2 ANQGSEA. V lost 4 bases, J lost 5 bases, and 14 bases lay in between. The CDR3 is made up of 14 amino acids. The TCRbeta library incorporated unique molecular identifiers. TCRdb analysed the PCR reads with MiXCR anew, one entry per CDR3 protein. The repertoire holds just under 550,000 distinct CDR3 sequences, with approximately 16% as singletons. This TCR came from a human donor who donated a stem cell graft to a child with acute lymphoblastic leukemia. The sample in question was PBMCs from the stem cell graft donor, obtained from the stem cell graft. This chain uses TRBV29-1 with TRBJ2-2; possibly TRBD2 for D (6 bases). Here the CDR3 DNA reads TGCAGCGTTGGGTTCGGGAGTATTACCGGGGAGCTGTTTTTT. As protein: CSVGFGSITGELFF.